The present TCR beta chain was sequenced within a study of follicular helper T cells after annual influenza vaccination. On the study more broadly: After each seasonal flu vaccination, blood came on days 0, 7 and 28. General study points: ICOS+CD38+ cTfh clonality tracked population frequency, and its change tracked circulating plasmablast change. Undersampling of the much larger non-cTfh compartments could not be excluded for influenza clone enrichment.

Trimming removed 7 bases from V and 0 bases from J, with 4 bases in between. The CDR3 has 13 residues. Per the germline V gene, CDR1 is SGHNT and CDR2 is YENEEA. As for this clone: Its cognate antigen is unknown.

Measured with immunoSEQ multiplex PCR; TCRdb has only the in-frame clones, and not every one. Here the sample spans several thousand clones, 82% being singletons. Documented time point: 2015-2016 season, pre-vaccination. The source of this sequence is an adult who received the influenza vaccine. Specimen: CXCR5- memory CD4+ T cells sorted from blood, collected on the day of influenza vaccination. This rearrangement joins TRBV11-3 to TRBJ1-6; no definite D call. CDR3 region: CASKSSYNSPLHF. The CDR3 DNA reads TGTGCCAGCAAGAGCTCCTATAATTCACCCCTCCACTTT.